This T cell receptor beta chain was profiled in a study of T-cell memory formation after mild COVID-19. Overall study: TCR clusters were largely donor specific.

This clonotype was counted only a few times. Its antigen is unidentified. Overall study results and limits: Within pre-infection memory, some responding clones were found, suggesting cross-reactive memory joined.

MiXCR, run by TCRdb on the 5' RACE reads, gives a single entry per CDR3 protein. The sample consists of 140,000 or so distinct CDR3 sequences, around 14% of them appearing once. This receptor was identified in an adult woman who had mild COVID-19 (a few samples of this study predate the infection). Cell type and time point are not known. Material for sequencing was PBMCs or a T cell subset sorted from them (not recorded which).

CDR3 region: CASSLDGHPQETQYF. The CDR3 region has the DNA TGCGCCAGCAGCTTGGACGGACACCCCCAAGAGACCCAGTACTTC. The chain joins TRBV5-1 to TRBJ2-5; the D gene is possibly TRBD1 (5 bases). The CDR3 sequence is 15 residues long. CDR1 is SGHRS and CDR2 is YFSETQ in the germline V gene. V lost 0 bases to trimming and J lost 1 base, with 10 bases between them.